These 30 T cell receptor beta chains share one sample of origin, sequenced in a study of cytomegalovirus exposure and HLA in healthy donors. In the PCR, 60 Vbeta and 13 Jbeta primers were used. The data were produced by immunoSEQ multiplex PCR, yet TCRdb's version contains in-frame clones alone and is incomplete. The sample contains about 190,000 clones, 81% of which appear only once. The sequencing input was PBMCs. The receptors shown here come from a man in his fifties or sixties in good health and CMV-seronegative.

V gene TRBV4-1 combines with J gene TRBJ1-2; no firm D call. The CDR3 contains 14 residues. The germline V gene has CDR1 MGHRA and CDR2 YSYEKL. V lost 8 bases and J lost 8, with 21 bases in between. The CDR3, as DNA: TGCGCCAGCCGCGGCGGCCGCGGGGAAGTCGGCTACACCTTC. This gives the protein CASRGGRGEVGYTF.

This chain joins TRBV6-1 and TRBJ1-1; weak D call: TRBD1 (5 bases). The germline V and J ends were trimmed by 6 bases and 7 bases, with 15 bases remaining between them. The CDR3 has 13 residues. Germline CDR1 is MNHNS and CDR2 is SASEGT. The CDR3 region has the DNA TGTGCCAGCAGGAAAGGGGTTATTAGTGAAGCTTTCTTT. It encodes CASRKGVISEAFF.

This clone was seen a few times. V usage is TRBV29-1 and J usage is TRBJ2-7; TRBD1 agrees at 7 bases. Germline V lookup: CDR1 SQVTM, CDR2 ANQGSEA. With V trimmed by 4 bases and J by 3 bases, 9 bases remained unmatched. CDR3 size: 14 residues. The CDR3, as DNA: TGCAGCGTTGGTGTGAAAGGGACAGACTACGAGCAGTACTTC. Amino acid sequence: CSVGVKGTDYEQYF.

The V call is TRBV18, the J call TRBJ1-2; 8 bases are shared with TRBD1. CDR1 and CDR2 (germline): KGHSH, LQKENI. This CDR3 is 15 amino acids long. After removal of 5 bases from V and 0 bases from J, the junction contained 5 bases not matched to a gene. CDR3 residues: CASSFQGAANYGYTF. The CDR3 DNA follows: TGTGCCAGCTCATTCCAGGGGGCTGCTAACTATGGCTACACCTTC.

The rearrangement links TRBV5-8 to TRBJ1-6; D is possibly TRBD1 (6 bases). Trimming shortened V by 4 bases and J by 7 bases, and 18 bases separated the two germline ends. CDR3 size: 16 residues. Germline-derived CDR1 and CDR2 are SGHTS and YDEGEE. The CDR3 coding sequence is TGTGCCAGCAGCGGATTAGGACAGCCCGGCAATTCACCCCTCCACTTT. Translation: CASSGLGQPGNSPLHF.

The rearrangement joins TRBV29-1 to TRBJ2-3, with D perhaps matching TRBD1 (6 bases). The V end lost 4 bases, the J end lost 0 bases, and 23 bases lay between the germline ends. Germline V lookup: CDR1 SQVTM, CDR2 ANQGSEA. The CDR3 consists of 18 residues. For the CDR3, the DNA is TGCAGCGTTGGGGGGCCGAAGGGTATCTACGGGAGCACAGATACGCAGTATTTT. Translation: CSVGGPKGIYGSTDTQYF.

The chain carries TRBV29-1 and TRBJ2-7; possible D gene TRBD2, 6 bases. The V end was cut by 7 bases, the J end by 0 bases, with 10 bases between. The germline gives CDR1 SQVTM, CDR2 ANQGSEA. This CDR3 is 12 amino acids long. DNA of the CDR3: TGCAGCGCACGGAGGGGCTCCTACGAGCAGTACTTC. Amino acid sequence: CSARRGSYEQYF.

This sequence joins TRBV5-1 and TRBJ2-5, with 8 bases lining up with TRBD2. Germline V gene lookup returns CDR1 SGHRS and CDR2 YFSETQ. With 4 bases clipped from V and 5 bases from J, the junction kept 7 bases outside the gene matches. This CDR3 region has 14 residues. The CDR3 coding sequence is TGCGCCAGCAGCAGAACTAGCGGTTTGGAGACCCAGTACTTC. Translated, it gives CASSRTSGLETQYF.

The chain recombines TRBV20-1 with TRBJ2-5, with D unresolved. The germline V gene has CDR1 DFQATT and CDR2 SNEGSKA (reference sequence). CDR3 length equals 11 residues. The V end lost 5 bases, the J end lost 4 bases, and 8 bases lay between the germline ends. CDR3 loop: CSALPGETQYF. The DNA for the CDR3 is TGCAGTGCTCTCCCCGGAGAGACCCAGTACTTC.

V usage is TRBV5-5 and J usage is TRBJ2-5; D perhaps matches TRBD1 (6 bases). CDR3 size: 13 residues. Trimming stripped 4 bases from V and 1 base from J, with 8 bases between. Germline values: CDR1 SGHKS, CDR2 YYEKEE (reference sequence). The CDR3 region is CASSVQGQETQYF. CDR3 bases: TGTGCCAGCAGCGTACAGGGCCAAGAGACCCAGTACTTC.

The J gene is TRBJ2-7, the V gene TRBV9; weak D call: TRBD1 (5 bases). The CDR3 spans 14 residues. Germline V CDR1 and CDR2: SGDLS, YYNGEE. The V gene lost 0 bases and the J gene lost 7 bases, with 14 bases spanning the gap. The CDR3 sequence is CASSVGQGTLEQYF. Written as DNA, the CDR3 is TGTGCCAGCAGCGTAGGCCAGGGTACCCTAGAGCAGTACTTC.

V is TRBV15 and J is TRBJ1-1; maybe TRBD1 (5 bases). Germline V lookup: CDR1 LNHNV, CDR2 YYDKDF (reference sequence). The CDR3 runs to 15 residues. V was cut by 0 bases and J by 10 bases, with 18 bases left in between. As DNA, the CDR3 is TGTGCCACCAGCAGAGAGGGATCAGGGTACTTGGGAGCTTTCTTT. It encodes CATSREGSGYLGAFF.

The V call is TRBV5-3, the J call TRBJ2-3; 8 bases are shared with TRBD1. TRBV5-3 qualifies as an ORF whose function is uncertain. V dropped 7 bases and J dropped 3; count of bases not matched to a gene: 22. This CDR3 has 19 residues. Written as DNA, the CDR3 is TGTGCCAGACCCACCCCTCCAGGGGGCGCGCCCAAGAAAACAGATACGCAGTATTTT. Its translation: CARPTPPGGAPKKTDTQYF.

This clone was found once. For the CDR3, the DNA is TGCAGCGCCGAAGCTGGGACAGGGACCGAGCAGTACTTC. Amino acids: CSAEAGTGTEQYF. The chain uses TRBV29-1 and TRBJ2-7; 9 bases line up with TRBD1. CDR1 SQVTM and CDR2 ANQGSEA come from the germline V gene. CDR3 length: 13 amino acids. V gave up 7 bases and J gave up 6 bases; unmatched junction bases: 10.

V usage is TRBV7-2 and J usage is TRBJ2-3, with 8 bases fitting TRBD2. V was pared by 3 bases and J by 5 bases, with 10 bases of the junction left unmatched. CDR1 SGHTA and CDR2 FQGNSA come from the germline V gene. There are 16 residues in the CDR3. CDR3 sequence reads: CASSFTGTSSRDTQYF. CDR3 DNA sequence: TGTGCCAGCAGCTTCACCGGGACTAGTTCGCGAGATACGCAGTATTTT.

This CDR3 reads CASSLFESSYNSPLHF. CDR3 sequence (DNA): TGCGCCAGCAGCTTGTTCGAGAGCTCCTATAATTCACCCCTCCACTTT. This chain joins TRBV5-1 and TRBJ1-6; D not resolved. CDR1 SGHRS and CDR2 YFSETQ come from the germline V gene. The CDR3 has 16 amino acids. V was cut by 1 base and J by 0 bases, with 8 bases left in between.

CDR3 nucleotide sequence: TGCGCCAGCAGCGCCACAGGGGGCGCTCCCTATGGCTACACCTTC. It yields the protein CASSATGGAPYGYTF. The chain has TRBV4-1 and TRBJ1-2, with 9 bases aligning to TRBD1. V dropped 5 bases and J dropped 4; count of bases not matched to a gene: 8. Germline CDR1 reads MGHRA; CDR2 reads YSYEKL. The CDR3 extends over 15 amino acids.

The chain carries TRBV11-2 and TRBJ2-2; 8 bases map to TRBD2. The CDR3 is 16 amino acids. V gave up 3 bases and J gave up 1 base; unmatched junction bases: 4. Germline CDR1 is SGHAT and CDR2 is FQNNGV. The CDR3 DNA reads TGTGCCAGCAGCTTTAGCGGGGCTAAGAACACCGGGGAGCTGTTTTTT. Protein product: CASSFSGAKNTGELFF. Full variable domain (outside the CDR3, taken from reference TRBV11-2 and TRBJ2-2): EAGVAQSPRYKIIEKRQSVAFWCNPISGHATLYWYQQILGQGPKLLIQFQNNGVVDDSQLPKDRFSAERLKGVDSTLKIQPAKLEDSAVYLCASSFSGAKNTGELFFGEGSRLTVL.

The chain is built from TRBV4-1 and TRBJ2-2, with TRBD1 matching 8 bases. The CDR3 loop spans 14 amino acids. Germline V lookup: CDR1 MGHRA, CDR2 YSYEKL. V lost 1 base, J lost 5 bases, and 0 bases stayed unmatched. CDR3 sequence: CASSQGTGTGELFF. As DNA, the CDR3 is TGCGCCAGCAGCCAAGGGACAGGGACCGGGGAGCTGTTTTTT.

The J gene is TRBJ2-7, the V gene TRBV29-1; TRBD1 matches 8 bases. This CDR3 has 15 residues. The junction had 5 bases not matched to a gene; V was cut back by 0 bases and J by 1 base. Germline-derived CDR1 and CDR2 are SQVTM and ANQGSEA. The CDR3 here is CSVEDQGQESYEQYF. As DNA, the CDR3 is TGCAGCGTTGAAGATCAGGGACAGGAGTCCTACGAGCAGTACTTC.

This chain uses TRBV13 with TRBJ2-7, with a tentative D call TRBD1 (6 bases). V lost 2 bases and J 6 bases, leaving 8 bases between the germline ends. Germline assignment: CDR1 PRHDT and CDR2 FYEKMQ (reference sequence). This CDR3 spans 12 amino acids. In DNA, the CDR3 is TGTGCCAGCAGCTTAATAGGGGGCGAGCAGTACTTC. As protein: CASSLIGGEQYF.

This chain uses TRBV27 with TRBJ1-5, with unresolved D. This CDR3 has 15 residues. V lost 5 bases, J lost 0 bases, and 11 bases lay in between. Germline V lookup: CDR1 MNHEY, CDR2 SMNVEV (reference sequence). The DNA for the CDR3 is TGTGCCAGCAGTCAAACCCAACATAGCAATCAGCCCCAGCATTTT. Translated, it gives CASSQTQHSNQPQHF.

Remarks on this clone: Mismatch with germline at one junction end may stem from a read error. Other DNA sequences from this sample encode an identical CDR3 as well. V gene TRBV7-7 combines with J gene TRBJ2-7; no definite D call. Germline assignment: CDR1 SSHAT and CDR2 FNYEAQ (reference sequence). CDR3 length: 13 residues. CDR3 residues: CASSLKRGYEQYF. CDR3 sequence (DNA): TGTGCCAGTAGCTTAAAAAGAGGCTACGAGCAGTACTTC.

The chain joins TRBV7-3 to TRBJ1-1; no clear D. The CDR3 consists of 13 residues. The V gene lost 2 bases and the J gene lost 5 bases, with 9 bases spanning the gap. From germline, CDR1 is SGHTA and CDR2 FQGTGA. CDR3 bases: TGTGCCAGCAGCTTACTTCAACAGACTGAAGCTTTCTTT. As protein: CASSLLQQTEAFF. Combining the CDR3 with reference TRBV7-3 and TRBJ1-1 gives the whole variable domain GAGVSQTPSNKVTEKGKYVELRCDPISGHTALYWYRQSLGQGPEFLIYFQGTGAADDSGLPNDRFFAVRPEGSVSTLKIQRTERGDSAVYLCASSLLQQTEAFFGQGTRLTVV.

The DNA of the CDR3 is TGTGCCAGCTCACCAACGCTGGACAGGGCTATAAACACCATATATTTT. The encoded protein is CASSPTLDRAINTIYF. This chain links TRBV18 with TRBJ1-3, with TRBD1 matching 8 bases. CDR1 and CDR2 (germline): KGHSH, LQKENI. This CDR3 contains 16 residues. J was trimmed by 6 bases and V by 2 bases; bases with no gene match: 9.

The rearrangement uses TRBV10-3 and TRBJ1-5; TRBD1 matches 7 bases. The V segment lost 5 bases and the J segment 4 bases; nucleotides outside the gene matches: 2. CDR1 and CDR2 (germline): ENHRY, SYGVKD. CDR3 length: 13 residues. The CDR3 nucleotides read TGTGCCATCAGTCGGGACAGAAATCAGCCCCAGCATTTT. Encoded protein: CAISRDRNQPQHF.

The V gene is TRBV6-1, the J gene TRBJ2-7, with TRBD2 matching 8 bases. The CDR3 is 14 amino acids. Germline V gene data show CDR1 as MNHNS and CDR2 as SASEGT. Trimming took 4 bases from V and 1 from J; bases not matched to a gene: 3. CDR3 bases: TGTGCCAGCAGTGTTGAGCGGGGGTCCTACGAGCAGTACTTC. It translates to CASSVERGSYEQYF.

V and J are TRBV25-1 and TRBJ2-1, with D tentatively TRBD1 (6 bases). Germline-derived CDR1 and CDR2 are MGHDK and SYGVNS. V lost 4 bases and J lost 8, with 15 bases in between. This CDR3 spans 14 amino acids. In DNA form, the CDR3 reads TGTGCCAGCAGTGTAACTACAGGGCGCGATGAGCAGTTCTTC. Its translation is CASSVTTGRDEQFF.

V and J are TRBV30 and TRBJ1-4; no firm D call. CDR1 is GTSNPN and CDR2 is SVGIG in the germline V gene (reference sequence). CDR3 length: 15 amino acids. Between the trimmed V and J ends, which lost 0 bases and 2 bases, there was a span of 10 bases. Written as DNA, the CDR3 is TGTGCCTGGAGTGTAATGGGAGGCACTAATGAAAAACTGTTTTTT. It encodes CAWSVMGGTNEKLFF.

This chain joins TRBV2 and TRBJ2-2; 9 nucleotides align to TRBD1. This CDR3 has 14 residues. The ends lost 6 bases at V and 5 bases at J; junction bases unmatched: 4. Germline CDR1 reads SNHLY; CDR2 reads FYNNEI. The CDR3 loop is CASRLTGGTGELFF. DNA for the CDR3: TGTGCCAGCAGACTGACAGGGGGAACCGGGGAGCTGTTTTTT. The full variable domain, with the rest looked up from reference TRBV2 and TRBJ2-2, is EPEVTQTPSHQVTQMGQEVILRCVPISNHLYFYWYRQILGQKVEFLVSFYNNEISEKSEIFDDQFSVERPDGSNFTLKIRSTKLEDSAMYFCASRLTGGTGELFFGEGSRLTVL.